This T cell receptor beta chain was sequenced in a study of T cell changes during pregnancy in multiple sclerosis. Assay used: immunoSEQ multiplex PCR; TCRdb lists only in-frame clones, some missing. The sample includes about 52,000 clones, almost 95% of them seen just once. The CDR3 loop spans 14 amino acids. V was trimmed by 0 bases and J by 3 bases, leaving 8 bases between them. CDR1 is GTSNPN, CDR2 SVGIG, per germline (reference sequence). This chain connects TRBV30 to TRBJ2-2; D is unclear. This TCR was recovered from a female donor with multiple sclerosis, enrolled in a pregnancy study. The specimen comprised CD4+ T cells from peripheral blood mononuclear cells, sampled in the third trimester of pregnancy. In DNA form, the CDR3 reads TGTGCCTGGAGTGTATCTCGGTACACCGGGGAGCTGTTTTTT. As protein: CAWSVSRYTGELFF.